Presented here are 30 T cell receptor beta chains from one specimen sequenced in a study of blood T cell repertoires in COVID-19. Measured with immunoSEQ multiplex PCR; TCRdb has only the in-frame clones, and not every one. Of 170,000 or so clones listed, 88% were seen once; the top ten hold roughly 9%. The sequencing input was PBMCs or T cells enriched from blood (not recorded which). These receptors were taken from a woman aged 18-29 years who had recovered from COVID-19.

This clone is a singleton in its sample. This chain uses TRBV9 with TRBJ1-2, with 11 bases fitting TRBD1. Germline CDR1 is SGDLS and CDR2 is YYNGEE. This CDR3 region has 13 residues. V shed 4 bases and J 6 bases; nucleotides not matched to a gene: 2. Here the CDR3 DNA reads TGTGCCAGCAGCCGGACAGGGGGCAATGGCTACACCTTC. The encoded protein is CASSRTGGNGYTF.

The chain carries TRBV2 and TRBJ1-2; D perhaps matches TRBD1 (6 bases). Deletions cut 6 bases from V and 7 bases from J, with 15 bases between. CDR1 is SNHLY and CDR2 is FYNNEI in the germline V gene. The CDR3 sequence is 13 residues long. The CDR3 coding sequence is TGTGCCAGCAGCCCACAGGGATTTCTTGGCTACACCTTC. As protein: CASSPQGFLGYTF.

Concerning this clone itself: At one of its ends the junction is not consistent with the germline gene, which may arise from a read error. The chain combines TRBV11-3 with TRBJ2-3, with D possibly TRBD2 on 5 matching bases. Germline CDR1 SGHNT, CDR2 YENEEA. This CDR3 has 13 amino acids. The CDR3 spells CASSLETGDTQYF. CDR3 nucleotides: TGTGCCAGCAGCCTAGAGACGGGGGATACGCAGTATTTT. The complete variable domain, with remaining parts taken from reference TRBV11-3 and TRBJ2-3, reads EAGVVQSPRYKIIEKKQPVAFWCNPISGHNTLYWYLQNLGQGPELLIRYENEEAVDDSQLPKDRFSAERLKGVDSTLKIQPAELGDSAVYLCASSLETGDTQYFGPGTRLTVL.

The rearrangement joins TRBV27 to TRBJ2-2, with D uncertain. Germline CDR1 and CDR2: MNHEY and SMNVEV (reference sequence). CDR3 length: 13 residues. Trimming removed 6 bases at V and 4 bases at J, with 9 bases between. Here the CDR3 DNA reads TGTGCCAGCAGCATGAGTAGCACCGGGGAGCTGTTTTTT. Translation gives CASSMSSTGELFF.

The chain couples TRBV16 to TRBJ1-1; unclear D gene. V was pared by 2 bases and J by 0 bases, with 4 bases between. The CDR3 runs 13 residues. CDR1 and CDR2 from the germline V gene are KGHSY and FQNENV. The chain's CDR3 is CASSQPMNTEAFF. The DNA for the CDR3 is TGTGCCAGCAGCCAACCTATGAACACTGAAGCTTTCTTT.

For this clone: This sample also contains other DNA sequences that code for the same CDR3. The rearrangement links TRBV7-6 to TRBJ2-5; D gene uncertain. This CDR3 comprises 11 residues. With 5 bases removed from V and 2 bases from J, the gap between germline ends came to 3 bases. Germline CDR1 is SGHVS and CDR2 is FNYEAQ. The CDR3 DNA sequence: TGTGCCAGCAGCCCTCAAGAGACCCAGTACTTC. It codes for CASSPQETQYF. The full variable domain, in which reference TRBV7-6 and TRBJ2-5 provide the parts outside the CDR3, is GAGVSQSPRYKVTKRGQDVALRCDPISGHVSLYWYRQALGQGPEFLTYFNYEAQQDKSGLPNDRFSAERPEGSISTLTIQRTEQRDSAMYRCASSPQETQYFGPGTRLLVL.

The chain recombines TRBV4-3 with TRBJ2-2, with 10 bases aligning to TRBD2. Germline CDR1 LGHNA, CDR2 YSLEER. Unmatched junction bases numbered 7, after V lost 3 bases and J lost 3 bases. The CDR3 sequence is 17 residues long. The CDR3 is CASSHGLAGDYTGELFF. Here the CDR3 DNA reads TGCGCCAGCAGCCATGGCCTAGCGGGGGACTACACCGGGGAGCTGTTTTTT.

V is TRBV6-2 or TRBV6-3 and J is TRBJ1-1, with 7 positions matching TRBD1. This CDR3 is 17 amino acids long. V lost 2 bases, J lost 1 base, and 10 bases stayed unmatched. Germline V gene sequence: CDR1 MNHEY, CDR2 SVGEGT. In nucleotides, the CDR3 is TGTGCCAGCAGTTACCGGGCAGGGGGGTCCGGGAACACTGAAGCTTTCTTT. Translated, it gives CASSYRAGGSGNTEAFF.

The chain combines TRBV2 with TRBJ1-2, with 10 bases that match TRBD1. The V gene end was trimmed by 0 bases and the J gene end by 5 bases; junction bases not matched to a gene: 9. Germline-derived CDR1 and CDR2 are SNHLY and FYNNEI. This CDR3 is 17 amino acids long. CDR3 bases: TGTGCCAGCAGTGAAGCGGGCCCCGGGACAGGGGCGTATGGCTACACCTTC. Translation: CASSEAGPGTGAYGYTF.

CDR3 residues: CASSSQTYEQYF. CDR3 sequence (DNA): TGTGCCAGCAGCTCCCAGACCTACGAGCAGTACTTC. This chain joins TRBV11-3 and TRBJ2-7; D remains ambiguous. Germline V gene sequence: CDR1 SGHNT, CDR2 YENEEA. Between the trimmed V and J ends, which lost 4 bases and 2 bases, there was a span of 6 bases. This CDR3 spans 12 amino acids.

This rearrangement joins TRBV3-1 (or the pseudogene TRBV3-2) to TRBJ1-2; D uncertain. Germline CDR1 is LGHDT and CDR2 is YNNKEL (reference sequence). Trimming stripped 1 base from V and 2 bases from J, with 17 bases between. The CDR3 length is 17 residues. The CDR3 nucleotides are TGTGCCAGCAGCCAAGGATTCCGTTCCACCACAAACTATGGCTACACCTTC. It encodes CASSQGFRSTTNYGYTF.

The gene calls are TRBV9 and TRBJ2-5, with TRBD2 matching over 10 bases. This CDR3 region has 14 residues. Trimming removed 4 bases from V and 4 bases from J; junction bases left unmatched: 4. CDR1 and CDR2 from the germline V gene are SGDLS and YYNGEE. The CDR3: CASSLSGGAETQYF. The CDR3 nucleotides are TGTGCCAGCAGCTTAAGCGGGGGGGCAGAGACCCAGTACTTC. Combining the CDR3 with reference TRBV9 and TRBJ2-5 gives the whole variable domain DSGVTQTPKHLITATGQRVTLRCSPRSGDLSVYWYQQSLDQGLQFLIQYYNGEERAKGNILERFSAQQFPDLHSELNLSSLELGDSALYFCASSLSGGAETQYFGPGTRLLVL.

The rearrangement links TRBV15 to TRBJ2-1, with D tentatively TRBD1 (5 bases). V was pared by 5 bases and J by 0 bases, with 17 bases between. Germline loops: CDR1 LNHNV, CDR2 YYDKDF (reference sequence). The CDR3 has 17 residues. CDR3 protein: CATSGRMDTSSYNEQFF. Written as DNA, the CDR3 is TGTGCCACCAGCGGCCGTATGGACACAAGCTCCTACAATGAGCAGTTCTTC.

This sequence joins TRBV9 and TRBJ2-3; 7 nucleotides align to TRBD2. CDR3 length equals 15 residues. The germline V gene encodes CDR1 SGDLS and CDR2 YYNGEE. V lost 0 bases to trimming and J lost 6 bases; unmatched junction nucleotides: 7. The CDR3 sequence: CASSVGGSGLDTQYF. CDR3 nucleotide sequence: TGTGCCAGCAGCGTAGGCGGGAGTGGGTTGGATACGCAGTATTTT.

This chain joins TRBV27 and TRBJ1-5, with 9 bases that match TRBD1. Germline CDR1 is MNHEY and CDR2 is SMNVEV (reference sequence). CDR3 size: 16 residues. V lost 4 bases to trimming and J lost 7 bases; unmatched junction nucleotides: 11. The CDR3 loop reads CASSYTFTGGRQPQHF. The CDR3 DNA reads as TGTGCCAGCAGTTACACTTTTACAGGGGGCCGACAGCCCCAGCATTTT.

As regards this clone: The germline gene is not matched at one end of the junction; a read error may be the cause. The rearrangement joins TRBV5-1 to TRBJ1-1; D is ambiguous. Germline values: CDR1 SGHRS, CDR2 YFSETQ. The CDR3 runs 12 residues. The CDR3 DNA sequence: TGCGCCAGCAGCTTGGATGTGGTTACACCCTCCTTT. Its protein product is CASSLDVVTPSF.

In this sample, this clone turned up once. The V and J genes are TRBV18 and TRBJ2-5; D remains unclear. Looked up from germline, CDR1 is KGHSH and CDR2 is LQKENI. The CDR3 is made up of 11 amino acids. The germline V and J ends were trimmed by 3 bases and 6 bases, with 5 bases remaining between them. Here the CDR3 reads CASSPRKTQYF. In DNA form, the CDR3 reads TGTGCCAGCTCACCGAGAAAGACCCAGTACTTC.

The sample holds one count of this clone. The chain carries TRBV5-1 and TRBJ2-1; tentative D call: TRBD1 (5 bases). Trimming stripped 3 bases from V and 3 bases from J, with 10 bases between. The CDR3 is made up of 14 amino acids. Germline lookup yields CDR1 SGHRS and CDR2 YFSETQ. CDR3 nucleotides: TGCGCCAGCAGCTCCCGACAGAGCTACAATGAGCAGTTCTTC. Its protein is CASSSRQSYNEQFF. Full variable domain (remainder filled in from reference TRBV5-1 and TRBJ2-1): KAGVTQTPRYLIKTRGQQVTLSCSPISGHRSVSWYQQTPGQGLQFLFEYFSETQRNKGNFPGRFSGRQFSNSRSEMNVSTLELGDSALYLCASSSRQSYNEQFFGPGTRLTVL.

This rearrangement joins TRBV19 to TRBJ1-5, with D perhaps TRBD1 (6 bases). CDR1 and CDR2 from the germline V gene are LNHDA and SQIVND (reference sequence). With 11 bases removed from V and 5 bases from J, the gap between germline ends came to 19 bases. The CDR3 consists of 14 residues. As DNA, the CDR3 is TGTGCCGCGGGCCTCCCAGGGGTACATCAGCCCCAGCATTTT. Residues: CAAGLPGVHQPQHF.

The chain employs TRBV4-1 and TRBJ1-4, with D unclear. The CDR3 totals 17 residues. Trimming removed 3 bases from V and 8 bases from J, with 22 bases in between. Germline values: CDR1 MGHRA, CDR2 YSYEKL. The CDR3 nucleotides are TGCGCCAGCAGCCAGCACAGCGAGGGAGTCTTAGGGGAAAAACTGTTTTTT. Its translation: CASSQHSEGVLGEKLFF.

The J gene is TRBJ2-5, the V gene TRBV27; a weak D match, TRBD2 (7 bases). This CDR3 region has 14 residues. Germline V gene lookup returns CDR1 MNHEY and CDR2 SMNVEV (reference sequence). Deletions cut 5 bases from V and 1 base from J, with 11 bases between. CDR3 region: CASSPRGGQETQYF. CDR3 nucleotides: TGTGCCAGCAGTCCGAGGGGGGGCCAAGAGACCCAGTACTTC.

The rearrangement links TRBV30 to TRBJ1-6; D perhaps matches TRBD1 (6 bases). V lost 2 bases and J 7 bases, leaving 15 bases between the germline ends. The V gene's germline CDR1 is GTSNPN and CDR2 SVGIG (reference sequence). The CDR3 extends over 15 amino acids. CDR3 loop: CAWSPLTGSNSPLHF. The CDR3 coding sequence is TGTGCCTGGAGTCCCCTGACAGGTTCAAATTCACCCCTCCACTTT.

The V and J genes are TRBV19 and TRBJ2-7; 7 bases are shared with TRBD2. This CDR3 is built from 14 residues. Germline loops: CDR1 LNHDA, CDR2 SQIVND (reference sequence). Trimming took 5 bases from V and 2 from J; bases not matched to a gene: 6. The DNA for the CDR3 is TGTGCCAGTAGTCTTGAGGGAGGGCCCTACGAGCAGTACTTC. This translates into CASSLEGGPYEQYF.

V and J are TRBV3-1 (or the pseudogene TRBV3-2) and TRBJ1-3; weak D call: TRBD1 (5 bases). The CDR3 extends over 17 amino acids. Germline CDR1 LGHDT, CDR2 YNNKEL (reference sequence). V was pared by 5 bases and J by 1 base, with 18 bases between. The CDR3: CASSILGGKLSGNTIYF. In DNA, the CDR3 is TGTGCCAGCAGCATCCTCGGGGGTAAACTTTCTGGAAACACCATATATTTT.

The rearrangement joins TRBV29-1 to TRBJ2-3; TRBD1 aligns across 9 bases. Germline values: CDR1 SQVTM, CDR2 ANQGSEA. V gave up 7 bases and J gave up 1 base; unmatched junction bases: 6. The CDR3 loop spans 14 amino acids. CDR3 nucleotide sequence: TGCAGCGGTTCACAGGGGGCTGGCACAGATACGCAGTATTTT. As protein: CSGSQGAGTDTQYF.

Notes on this clone: At the DNA level, this CDR3 is encoded by other sequences in the same sample as well. The rearrangement uses TRBV12-3 or TRBV12-4 and TRBJ2-3; D is undetermined. Trimming left V 3 bases short and J 1 base short, with 5 bases between. The length of the CDR3 is 13 residues. As DNA, the CDR3 is TGTGCCAGCAGTTTTCGCGGCACAGATACGCAGTATTTT. Amino acid sequence: CASSFRGTDTQYF.

The rearrangement links TRBV30 to TRBJ1-2, with 7 bases matching TRBD1. The CDR3 extends over 14 amino acids. J gave up 5 bases and V 3 bases, and 9 bases lay outside the gene matches. CDR1 and CDR2 from the germline V gene are GTSNPN and SVGIG (reference sequence). For the CDR3, the DNA is TGTGCCTGGAGGGCTCAGACAGGGAATTATGGCTACACCTTC. Its translation is CAWRAQTGNYGYTF.

The chain uses TRBV14 and TRBJ2-1; D is unclear. The ends were cut back, 3 bases at V and 0 bases at J, with 12 bases in the middle. CDR3 length equals 16 residues. CDR1 and CDR2 from the germline V gene are SGHDN and FVKESK. CDR3 DNA: TGTGCCAGCAGCCATAGTGTCGTTCTCTCCTACAATGAGCAGTTCTTC. As protein: CASSHSVVLSYNEQFF.

The gene calls are TRBV19 and TRBJ1-1, with D perhaps matching TRBD1 (5 bases). In germline, CDR1 is LNHDA, CDR2 SQIVND (reference sequence). Trimming pared 4 bases from V and 6 bases from J, leaving 6 bases between. This CDR3 spans 11 amino acids. CDR3 bases: TGTGCCAGTAGTAGCAGGGCTGAAGCTTTCTTT. Protein sequence: CASSSRAEAFF.

The DNA of the CDR3 is TGTGCCAGCGGGAGACGGACTAGCGGGTCACAAGAGACCCAGTACTTC. The encoded protein is CASGRRTSGSQETQYF. The chain has TRBV27 and TRBJ2-5; 11 bases match TRBD2. V trimming: 8 bases; J trimming: 2 bases; junction bases outside the gene matches: 10. The CDR3 has 16 residues. CDR1 and CDR2 (germline): MNHEY, SMNVEV (reference sequence).